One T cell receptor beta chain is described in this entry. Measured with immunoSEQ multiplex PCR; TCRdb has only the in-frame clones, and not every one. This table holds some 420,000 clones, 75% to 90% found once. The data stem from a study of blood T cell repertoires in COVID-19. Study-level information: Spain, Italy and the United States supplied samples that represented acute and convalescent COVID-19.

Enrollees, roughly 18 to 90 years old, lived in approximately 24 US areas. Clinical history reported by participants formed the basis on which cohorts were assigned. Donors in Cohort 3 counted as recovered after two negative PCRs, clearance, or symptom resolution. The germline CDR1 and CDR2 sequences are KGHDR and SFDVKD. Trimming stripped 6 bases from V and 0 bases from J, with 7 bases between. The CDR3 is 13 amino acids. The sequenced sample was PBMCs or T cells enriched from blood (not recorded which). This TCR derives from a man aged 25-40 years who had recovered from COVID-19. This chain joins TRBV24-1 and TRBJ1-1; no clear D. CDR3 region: CATSRGMNTEAFF. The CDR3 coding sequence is TGTGCCACCAGTCGGGGAATGAACACTGAAGCTTTCTTT.